The source of this T cell receptor beta chain is a study of T cells in Graves' hyperthyroidism and ophthalmopathy. Per the germline V gene, CDR1 is LNHNV and CDR2 is YYDKDF (reference sequence). This CDR3 has 16 amino acids. V dropped 2 bases and J dropped 8; count of bases not matched to a gene: 8. This clonotype came up many times. RNA transcripts were the template for amplifying TCR beta CDR3 regions. Carried out on the TCR CDR3, a first-round RT-PCR used the HTBI primer set. TCRdb re-analysed the multiplex PCR reads in MiXCR, keeping a single row per CDR3 protein. The sample records approximately 530,000 distinct CDR3 sequences, approximately 15% being singletons.

Sequences were obtained from blood. The rearrangement joins TRBV15 to TRBJ2-1; 11 nucleotides match TRBD1. The TCR comes from a woman aged 18-30 years with Graves' hyperthyroidism. In DNA form, the CDR3 reads TGTGCCACCAGCAGATACCGGGACAGGGGGGAAGATGAGCAGTTCTTC. It yields the protein CATSRYRDRGEDEQFF.